This TCR beta chain was retrieved from a study of cytomegalovirus exposure and HLA in healthy donors. The PCR was carried out with 60 Vbeta primers and 13 Jbeta primers. Using immunoSEQ multiplex PCR, the repertoire was profiled, and TCRdb retains in-frame clones only, with some absent. Here the sample spans under 150,000 clones, approximately 8.9% being singletons. This clone was observed a few times. The germline V and J ends were trimmed by 5 bases and 6 bases, with 14 bases remaining between them. The germline V gene encodes CDR1 KGHSH and CDR2 LQKENI. This CDR3 is 13 amino acids long. The chain recombines TRBV18 with TRBJ2-7; D might be TRBD2 (6 bases). The source material was PBMCs. The clonotype comes from a woman aged 40 to 49 in good health and CMV-seropositive. Here the CDR3 reads CASSSGRQGEQYF. The CDR3 DNA is TGTGCCAGCTCATCAGGGAGGCAAGGCGAGCAGTACTTC.